Below are 5 T cell receptor beta chains sequenced from a single sample in a study of CD8+ T cells in alopecia areata. Extracted RNA was reverse transcribed, and the resulting cDNA served as sequencing template. Libraries were prepared by immunoSEQ multiplex PCR; TCRdb keeps only in-frame clonotypes and omits some of them. The sample holds about 210,000 clones; around three fifths are singletons and the top ten take roughly 1.4%. Treatment noted: oral pan-JAK inhibitor, 5-10 mg twice daily. This material consisted of CD4+ T cells sorted from blood, taken at week 4, from a patient treated with tofacitinib. The receptors stem from a human donor with alopecia areata.

This clone has a handful of counts. V and J are TRBV7-8 and TRBJ2-2; TRBD1 matches 7 bases. CDR3 length: 17 amino acids. Germline CDR1 reads SGHVS; CDR2 reads FQNEAQ. V shed 7 bases and J 1 base; nucleotides not matched to a gene: 12. CDR3 in DNA: TGTGCCAGCATCAAACCGACAGGGCTCTTGAACACCGGGGAGCTGTTTTTT. Residues: CASIKPTGLLNTGELFF.

The CDR3 region is CASSYHPVNEQFF. In nucleotides, the CDR3 is TGTGCCAGCAGCTATCACCCCGTGAATGAGCAGTTCTTC. The chain uses TRBV13 and TRBJ2-1; D call uncertain. V was shortened by 4 bases and J by 7 bases, with 11 bases between the two germline ends. This CDR3 region has 13 residues. The germline gives CDR1 PRHDT, CDR2 FYEKMQ (reference sequence).

This clone appeared many times. The chain carries TRBV19 and TRBJ1-1; no firm D call. The V gene's germline CDR1 is LNHDA and CDR2 SQIVND (reference sequence). Trimming removed 3 bases from V and 5 bases from J, with 13 bases in between. This CDR3 is built from 14 residues. The chain's CDR3 is CASSIWGMSTEAFF. For the CDR3, the DNA is TGTGCCAGTAGTATTTGGGGAATGAGTACTGAAGCTTTCTTT.

The sample holds many counts of this clone. The chain combines TRBV5-1 with TRBJ1-6, with D uncertain. CDR1 and CDR2 (germline): SGHRS, YFSETQ. The germline V and J ends were trimmed by 0 bases and 14 bases, with 15 bases remaining between them. CDR3 length: 14 amino acids. The CDR3 region has the DNA TGCGCCAGCAGCTTGGGCAGGTCCGAGGGAGCCCTCCACTTT. It codes for CASSLGRSEGALHF.

The genes are TRBV25-1 and TRBJ2-7, with TRBD1 matching over 8 bases. Germline CDR1 reads MGHDK; CDR2 reads SYGVNS. The V segment lost 5 bases and the J segment 5 bases; nucleotides outside the gene matches: 11. The CDR3 runs 15 residues. CDR3 protein: CASSTPGGARNEQYF. The CDR3 region has the DNA TGTGCCAGCAGTACCCCAGGGGGCGCGAGGAACGAGCAGTACTTC.